What follows are 3 T cell receptor beta chains derived from one specimen sequenced in a study of shared clonotypes between healthy human individuals. TCRdb's table, derived via immunoSEQ multiplex PCR, lists solely in-frame clones and lacks some. The repertoire holds hundreds of thousands of clones, with around three quarters as singletons. The sample consisted of memory CD4+ T cells sorted from blood. The subset here: CD45RA-negative fraction. The origin of the receptors is a woman aged 25 to 45 in good health.

The sample holds a few counts of this clone. This chain links TRBV15 with TRBJ2-1, with 15 bases matching TRBD2. This CDR3 spans 19 amino acids. V shed 0 bases and J 4 bases; nucleotides not matched to a gene: 7. Germline CDR1 and CDR2: LNHNV and YYDKDF (reference sequence). The CDR3 sequence: CATSRDIGLAGGVYNEQFF. The CDR3 nucleotides read TGTGCCACCAGCAGAGATATCGGACTAGCGGGAGGGGTGTACAATGAGCAGTTCTTC.

Ten or more counts support this clone. The V call is TRBV11-2, the J call TRBJ2-2; D gene ambiguous. The CDR3 has 14 residues. Germline V CDR1 and CDR2: SGHAT, FQNNGV. Between the trimmed V and J ends, which lost 5 bases and 5 bases, there was a span of 12 bases. CDR3 nucleotides: TGTGCCAGCAGCAGGTTTGGCGTTACCGGGGAGCTGTTTTTT. Translated: CASSRFGVTGELFF.

The CDR3 protein is CASSQGQAYNEQFF. The CDR3 bases are TGCGCCAGCAGCCAAGGACAGGCTTACAATGAGCAGTTCTTC. The chain uses TRBV5-1 and TRBJ2-1; TRBD1 matches at 7 bases. CDR1 is SGHRS and CDR2 is YFSETQ in the germline V gene. With V trimmed by 4 bases and J by 4 bases, 5 bases remained unmatched. CDR3 length equals 14 residues.